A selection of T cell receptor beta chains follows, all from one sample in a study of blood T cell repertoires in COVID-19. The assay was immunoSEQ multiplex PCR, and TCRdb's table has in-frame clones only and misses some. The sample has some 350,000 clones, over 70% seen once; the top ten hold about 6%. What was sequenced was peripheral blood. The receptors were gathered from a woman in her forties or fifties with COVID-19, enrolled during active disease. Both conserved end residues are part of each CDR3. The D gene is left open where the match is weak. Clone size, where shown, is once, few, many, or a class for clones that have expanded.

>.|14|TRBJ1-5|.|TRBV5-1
TGCGCCAGCAGCCTTGAGGGCGGCAATCAGCCCCAGCATTTT
CASSLEGGNQPQHF
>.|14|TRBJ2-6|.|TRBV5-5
TGTGCCAGCAGTCGCGCGTCTGGGGCCAACGTCCTGACTTTC
CASSRASGANVLTF
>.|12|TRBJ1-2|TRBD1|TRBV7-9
TGTGCCAGCAGCGGGACAGTCTATGGCTACACCTTC
CASSGTVYGYTF
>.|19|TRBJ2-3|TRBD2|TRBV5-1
TGCGCCAGCAGCTTCCGTACTCCTAGCGGGACCTTTAGCACAGATACGCAGTATTTT
CASSFRTPSGTFSTDTQYF
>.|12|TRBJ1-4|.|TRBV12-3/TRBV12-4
TGTGCCAGCAGTTTTGGTGGCGAAAAACTGTTTTTT
CASSFGGEKLFF
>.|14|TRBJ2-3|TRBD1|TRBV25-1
TGTGCCAGCAGTCGACAGGGCCACCCAGATACGCAGTATTTT
CASSRQGHPDTQYF
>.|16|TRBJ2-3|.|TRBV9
TGTGCCAGCAGCGTAGGGCGCCAGGCCAATAAGGATACGCAGTATTTT
CASSVGRQANKDTQYF
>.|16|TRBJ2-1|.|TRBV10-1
TGCGCCAGCAGTGAGGAGGGAAGGGGGGGCTACAATGAGCAGTTCTTC
CASSEEGRGGYNEQFF
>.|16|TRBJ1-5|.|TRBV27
TGTGCCAGCAGTCCCGCCGGGAGGGTATTTTCGCAGCCCCAGCATTTT
CASSPAGRVFSQPQHF
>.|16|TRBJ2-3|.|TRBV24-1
TGTGCCACCAGTGATCCGCGGGCCGGTAGTAAGGATACGCAGTATTTT
CATSDPRAGSKDTQYF
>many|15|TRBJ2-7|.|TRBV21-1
TGTGCCAGCACCTCAGGGGACACCGACTCCTACGAGCAGTACTTC
CASTSGDTDSYEQYF
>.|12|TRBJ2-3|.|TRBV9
TGTGCCAGCAGCCCCATCACAGATACGCAGTATTTT
CASSPITDTQYF
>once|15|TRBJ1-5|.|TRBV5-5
TGTGCCAGCAGCTTGGAAGGGGTCAGCAATCAGCCCCAGCATTTT
CASSLEGVSNQPQHF
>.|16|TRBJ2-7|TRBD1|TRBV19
TGTGCCAGTAGTCTAAAACAGGGGGGCGATAGATACGAGCAGTACTTC
CASSLKQGGDRYEQYF
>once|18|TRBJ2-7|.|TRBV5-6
TGTGCCAGCAGCTTGAAAGTTTTAGGGCGACAGCCATCCTACGAGCAGTACTTC
CASSLKVLGRQPSYEQYF
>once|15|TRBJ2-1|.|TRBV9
TGTGCCAGCAGCCCCCCCCTGAGCTCCTACAATGAGCAGTTCTTC
CASSPPLSSYNEQFF
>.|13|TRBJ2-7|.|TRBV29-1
TGCAGCGTTGGACCTAGACAGAACTACGAGCAGTACTTC
CSVGPRQNYEQYF
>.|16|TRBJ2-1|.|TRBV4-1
TGCGCCAGCAGCCAAGTGGGTTTCGGGAAAGCGGATGAGCAGTTCTTC
CASSQVGFGKADEQFF
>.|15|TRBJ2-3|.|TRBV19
TGTGCCAGTACCCCGACAGGCTATAGCACAGATACGCAGTATTTT
CASTPTGYSTDTQYF
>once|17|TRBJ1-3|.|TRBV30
TGTGCCTGGAGTCGAAGCGGTTGGCAGGGGTGGGGAAACACCATATATTTT
CAWSRSGWQGWGNTIYF
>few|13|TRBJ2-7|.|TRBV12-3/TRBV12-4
TGTGCCAGCAGTCTAACCTTACGGGGGGAGCAGTACTTC
CASSLTLRGEQYF
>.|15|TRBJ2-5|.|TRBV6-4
TGTGCCAGCAGTGACTCGCAGGGAGGAGAAGAGACCCAGTACTTC
CASSDSQGGEETQYF
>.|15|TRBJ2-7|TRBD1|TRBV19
TGTGCCAGTACCGACCCGGGACAGGGGCACTACGAGCAGTACTTC
CASTDPGQGHYEQYF
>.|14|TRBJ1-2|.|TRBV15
TGTGCCACCAGCAGAGCAGACATCAACTATGGCTACACCTTC
CATSRADINYGYTF
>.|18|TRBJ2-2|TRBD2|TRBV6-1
TGTGCCAGCAGTGAAGAGGTGGACTTAGCGGGGGTCACCGGGGAGCTGTTTTTT
CASSEEVDLAGVTGELFF
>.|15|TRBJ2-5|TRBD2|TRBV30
TGTGCCTGGAGTGTCATGGGGGGGGTTCGGGAGACCCAGTACTTC
CAWSVMGGVRETQYF
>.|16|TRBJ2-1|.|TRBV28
TGTGCCAGCAGTTTACCAGGTCTAGCGTCCCACAATGAGCAGTTCTTC
CASSLPGLASHNEQFF
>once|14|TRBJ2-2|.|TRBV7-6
TGTGCCAGCAGCCCCACTCGCTGGACCGGGGAGCTGTTTTTT
CASSPTRWTGELFF
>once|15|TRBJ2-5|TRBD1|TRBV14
TGTGCCAGCAGCGGCCTCGCGGGACAGGGAGAGACCCAGTACTTC
CASSGLAGQGETQYF
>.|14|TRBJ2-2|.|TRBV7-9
TGTGCCAGCAGCCCCGACAGGAACACCGGGGAGCTGTTTTTT
CASSPDRNTGELFF
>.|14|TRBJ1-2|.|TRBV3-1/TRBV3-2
TGTGCCAGCAGCCGTCCCGGGTCTAACTATGGCTACACCTTC
CASSRPGSNYGYTF
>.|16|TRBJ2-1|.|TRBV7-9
TGTGCCAGCAGCTTTAGGACTCCGAGCTCCTACAATGAGCAGTTCTTC
CASSFRTPSSYNEQFF
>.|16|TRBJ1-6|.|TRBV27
.
CASSFGPGDYNSPLHF
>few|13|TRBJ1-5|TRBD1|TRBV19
TGTGCTGCCTCGACAGGGGGCAATCAGCCCCAGCATTTT
CAASTGGNQPQHF
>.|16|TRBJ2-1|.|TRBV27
TGTGCCAGCAGTCTTGGGGGGAGCCCCTCCTACAATGAGCAGTTCTTC
CASSLGGSPSYNEQFF
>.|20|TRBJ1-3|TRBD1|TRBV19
TGTGCCAGTAGTACTCTTCAGGGGACAGGGTCCGCCGACTCTGGAAACACCATATATTTT
CASSTLQGTGSADSGNTIYF
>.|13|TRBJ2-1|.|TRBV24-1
TGTGCCACCAGTGATCCTCTAGCGCTAGAGCAGTTCTTC
CATSDPLALEQFF
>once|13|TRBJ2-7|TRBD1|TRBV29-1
TGCAGCGGATGGGACAGGGGAAAGGACGAGCAGTACTTC
CSGWDRGKDEQYF
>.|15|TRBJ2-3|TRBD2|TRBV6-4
TGTGCCAGCAGTGTTCTAGCGGGGCCCGGTGGTACGCAGTATTTT
CASSVLAGPGGTQYF
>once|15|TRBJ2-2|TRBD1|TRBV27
TGTGCCAGCAGTCTGGACACAGGGGGCGTCGGGGAGCTGTTTTTT
CASSLDTGGVGELFF
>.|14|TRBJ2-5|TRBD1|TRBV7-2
TGTGCCAGCAGCCCCCGGGACAGTTGGGAGACCCAGTACTTC
CASSPRDSWETQYF
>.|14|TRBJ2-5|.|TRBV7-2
TGTGCCAGCAGGAGCAGGGGCGCGAGGGAGACCCAGTACTTC
CASRSRGARETQYF
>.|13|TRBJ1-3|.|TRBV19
TGTGCCAGTAGTCTGGCAGCTGGAAACACCATATATTTT
CASSLAAGNTIYF
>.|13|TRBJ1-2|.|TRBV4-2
TGTGCCAGCAGCCAACGACAGATCTATGGCTACACCTTC
CASSQRQIYGYTF
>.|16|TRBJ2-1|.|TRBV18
TGTGCCAGCTCACCACCCCGGACTCGGCCCTACAATGAGCAGTTCTTC
CASSPPRTRPYNEQFF
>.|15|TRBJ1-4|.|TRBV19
TGTGCCAGTAGTTTAAAGACACCGACTAATGAAAAACTGTTTTTT
CASSLKTPTNEKLFF
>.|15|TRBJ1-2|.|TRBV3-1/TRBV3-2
TGTGCCAGCAGCCAAAAGGTCCAGGGGCCCTATGGCTACACCTTC
CASSQKVQGPYGYTF
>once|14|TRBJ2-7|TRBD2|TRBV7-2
TGTGCCAGCAGCTTAGATATAGCGGGAGGGGAGCAGTACTTC
CASSLDIAGGEQYF
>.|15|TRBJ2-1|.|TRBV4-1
TGCGCCAGCAGCCGCGGGGACGGGCGGGTCAATGAGCAGTTCTTC
CASSRGDGRVNEQFF
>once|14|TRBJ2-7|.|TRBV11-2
TGTGCCAGCAGCTTAGGGTACAGCTCCTACGAGCAGTACTTC
CASSLGYSSYEQYF
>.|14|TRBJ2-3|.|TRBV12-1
TGTGCCAGCAGCCCTGACCAGGCCCCAGATACGCAGTATTTT
CASSPDQAPDTQYF
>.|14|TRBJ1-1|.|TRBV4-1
TGCGCCAGCAGCCAACCATCCAAAAACACTGAAGCTTTCTTT
CASSQPSKNTEAFF
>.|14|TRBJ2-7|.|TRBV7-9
TGTGCCAGCAGCTTAAACGGGAACTCCTACGAGCAGTACTTC
CASSLNGNSYEQYF
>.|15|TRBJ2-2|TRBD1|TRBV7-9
TGTGCCAGCAGCAACCGGGACAGTTCAACCGGGGAGCTGTTTTTT
CASSNRDSSTGELFF
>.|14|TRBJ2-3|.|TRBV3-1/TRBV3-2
TGTGCCAGCAGTTACGAGGTCGCGGGTAATACGCAGTATTTT
CASSYEVAGNTQYF